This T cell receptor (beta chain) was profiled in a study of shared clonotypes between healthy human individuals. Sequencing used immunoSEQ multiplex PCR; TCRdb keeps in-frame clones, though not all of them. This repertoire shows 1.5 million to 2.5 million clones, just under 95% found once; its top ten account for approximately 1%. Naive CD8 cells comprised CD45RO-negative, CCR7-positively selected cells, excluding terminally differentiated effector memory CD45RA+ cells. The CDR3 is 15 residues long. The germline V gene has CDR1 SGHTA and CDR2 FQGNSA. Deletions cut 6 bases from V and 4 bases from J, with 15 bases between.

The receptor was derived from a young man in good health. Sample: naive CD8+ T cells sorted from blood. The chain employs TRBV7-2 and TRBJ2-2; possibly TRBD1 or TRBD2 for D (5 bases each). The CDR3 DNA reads TGTGCCAGCAGTGCTTGGGGGAGAAGCACCGGGGAGCTGTTTTTT. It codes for CASSAWGRSTGELFF.